This paragraph reports one TCR beta chain. Its specificity is unknown. ViraFEST used viral peptide pools to expand antigen-specific CD4+ T cells before sequencing. Cultured cells yielded isolated CD4+ T cells after less than 11 days. Some 2 million PBMC per well were cultured with around 10 IU/ml IL-2 and about 10 ug/ml peptides. Cultures had half their medium replaced with IL-2 medium on days 3 and 7. These data are taken from a study of vaccination effects on CD4 cells after COVID-19. The protocol was immunoSEQ multiplex PCR, while the TCRdb copy is restricted to in-frame clones and leaves out a portion. The sample holds some 20,000 clones, approximately 70% seen once. This CDR3 has 15 residues. Germline V gives CDR1 SGHKS, CDR2 YYEKEE (reference sequence). V was trimmed by 6 bases and J by 0 bases, leaving 14 bases between them.

This TCR derives from a human donor who received a COVID-19 vaccine. This rearrangement joins TRBV5-5 to TRBJ2-3; D is undetermined. The sequenced sample was CD4+ T cells from PBMCs cultured with HCoV-229E spike peptides, obtained before COVID-19 vaccination. In DNA, the CDR3 is TGTGCCAGCATTCCGCGAGGCGTCAGCACAGATACGCAGTATTTT. It yields the protein CASIPRGVSTDTQYF.